This T cell receptor beta chain is drawn from a study of blood T cell repertoires in COVID-19. In the study overall: PBMCs, B-cell-depleted T cells, or T cells provided the cDNA or gDNA that made up the material.

The repertoire was sequenced with immunoSEQ multiplex PCR; TCRdb's copy has only in-frame clones and lacks some. The sample comprises around 210,000 clones, approximately 80% of which are singletons, and roughly 7% rests with the top ten. The sequencing sample was made of peripheral blood. This receptor was obtained from a woman of 80 years or more with COVID-19, enrolled during active disease.

This CDR3 reads CSGTGQTDTEAFF. As DNA, the CDR3 is TGCAGCGGTACGGGACAGACAGACACTGAAGCTTTCTTT. This rearrangement joins TRBV29-1 to TRBJ1-1, with 7 positions matching TRBD1. The germline gives CDR1 SQVTM, CDR2 ANQGSEA. This CDR3 spans 13 amino acids. The V segment lost 7 bases and the J segment 3 bases; nucleotides outside the gene matches: 8.